The source of this T cell receptor (beta chain) is a study of metastatic and nonmetastatic thyroid tumors (dated by TCRdb to the early 2020s). Concerning the study at large: Repertoires from peripheral blood and from tumor or nodule tissue samples of malignant and benign thyroid patients were compared.

Library creation used PCR. Reads for this sample came from an Illumina HiSeq 4000. High-throughput sequencing was used to profile the CDR3 region of the TCR beta-chain in every patient. The study's own analysis went as follows. Drawing on CDR3 differences between clinicopathological groups, the researchers built a classifier meant to tell apart patients with distant-metastatic papillary thyroid cancer. The Shannon index was used to measure repertoire diversity, and the Morisita-Horn index was used to measure how similar tumor and blood repertoires were. TCRdb itself trimmed the public reads at Q25 with fastp, ran MiXCR and retained productive beta chains. The V and J calls were determined by TCRdb, not by the authors. The sample yields about 18,000 clones; under 25% were counted once. Of the sample, more than 15% falls within the top ten clones. The paper's findings and limits, for the study overall: In both blood and tumor samples, malignant tumors were reported to have significantly higher TCR beta diversity than benign nodules.

None of the patients had been given any treatment before thyroid surgery. Patient clinical samples collected from about 2011 to 2019 were retrospectively analysed using T-cell receptor beta sequencing. From V the trimming removes 11 bases and from J it removes 7 bases, while the gene matches leave 17 bases of the junction unaccounted for. Looking up the germline V gene yields CDR1 MNHNS and CDR2 SASEGT. There are 16 amino acids in the CDR3, from cysteine to phenylalanine inclusive. Left in the record is the CDR3 DNA by itself, 48 bases read in frame from the first base. This clone was observed a handful of times. Its antigen specificity is not known. One base away there is no much larger clone; base qualities are not given.

The specimen was tumor tissue. The V and J genes are TRBV6-1 and TRBJ2-2, with 9 central nucleotides matching TRBD1. The TCR comes from a female donor with papillary thyroid cancer or a benign thyroid nodule (not recorded which). Some clones in this sample may be carry-over from other donors' samples. CDR3 protein: CAGTGTGSVMGGELFF. The sequence in DNA is TGTGCCGGCACCGGGACAGGGTCGGTGATGGGCGGGGAGCTGTTTTTT.